This TCR beta chain comes out of a study of T cell responses to AZD1222 COVID-19 vaccine. As for the study in general: Pooled together were second doses at about 4 or about 12 weeks.

The CDR3 has 20 amino acids. The V gene's germline CDR1 is LGHDT and CDR2 YNNKEL (reference sequence). Trimming shortened V by 2 bases and J by 3 bases, and 27 bases separated the two germline ends. TCRdb keeps only in-frame clones here, not all; method: immunoSEQ multiplex PCR. Counted here are around 120,000 clones, about nine tenths occurring once; the ten biggest clones make up 14%. The sequence came from an adult in good health. V and J are TRBV3-1 (or the pseudogene TRBV3-2) and TRBJ2-3; D not certain. Sample: peripheral blood, taken on day 0 of AZD1222 vaccination. The CDR3 loop reads CASSQPRGAGLPVKTDTQYF. CDR3 bases: TGTGCCAGCAGCCAACCTCGTGGCGCTGGCCTCCCAGTAAAAACAGATACGCAGTATTTT.